The 15 T cell receptor beta chains below were found in one sample sequenced in a study of T cells in Graves' hyperthyroidism and ophthalmopathy. Amplification of TCR beta CDR3 regions was performed using RNA transcripts as template. The TCR CDR3 was amplified in a first-round RT-PCR using the HTBI primer set. Via MiXCR, TCRdb re-called the multiplex PCR reads, giving one row per CDR3 protein. Of about 500,000 distinct CDR3 sequences in the sample, about 16% were seen once. The sequencing sample was made of blood. These TCRs come from a woman in her thirties with Graves' ophthalmopathy.

In its sample, this clonotype was seen many times. The chain combines TRBV12-3 or TRBV12-4 with TRBJ1-1; the D gene is possibly TRBD1 (5 bases). With 5 bases removed from V and 6 bases from J, the gap between germline ends came to 13 bases. The CDR3 is 13 residues long. CDR3 amino acids: CASSPSGSAEAFF. CDR3 in DNA: TGTGCCAGCAGTCCCTCAGGGTCAGCTGAAGCTTTCTTT.

The V gene is TRBV19, the J gene TRBJ1-1; D not resolved. Trimming left V 3 bases short and J 1 base short, with 9 bases between. Per germline, CDR1 LNHDA and CDR2 SQIVND (reference sequence). The CDR3 contains 14 residues. CDR3 DNA: TGTGCCAGTAGTATTCGGCAGACGAACACTGAAGCTTTCTTT. The encoded protein is CASSIRQTNTEAFF.

This chain connects TRBV6-2 or TRBV6-3 to TRBJ2-7; D is undetermined. V lost 2 bases to trimming and J lost 5 bases, with 10 bases between them. The CDR3 has 13 amino acids. Germline assignment: CDR1 MNHEY and CDR2 SVGEGT. Written as DNA, the CDR3 is TGTGCCAGCAGTTACGGGGTCGTCAACGAGCAGTACTTC. It yields the protein CASSYGVVNEQYF.

At least ten counts were recorded for this clonotype. The genes are TRBV3-1 and TRBJ1-1; no clear D. There are 13 residues in the CDR3. With 4 bases removed from V and 2 bases from J, the gap between germline ends came to 8 bases. Germline V gene lookup returns CDR1 LGHDT and CDR2 YNNKEL (reference sequence). CDR3 residues: CASSLEINTEAFF. The CDR3 DNA sequence: TGTGCCAGCAGCCTAGAGATTAACACTGAAGCTTTCTTT.

J is TRBJ2-3 and V is TRBV4-1; D remains unclear. Germline CDR1 is MGHRA and CDR2 is YSYEKL. V was cut by 1 base and J by 6 bases, with 14 bases left in between. The CDR3 runs to 15 residues. CDR3 DNA sequence: TGCGCCAGCAGCCAAGTCCTCGACCGATCTGATACGCAGTATTTT. This sequence encodes CASSQVLDRSDTQYF.

In regard to this clonotype: A read error may produce the germline difference seen at one junction end. The gene calls are TRBV20-1 and TRBJ1-6, with unresolved D. Germline CDR1 DFQATT, CDR2 SNEGSKA (reference sequence). The CDR3 length is 14 residues. The CDR3 DNA reads as TGCAGTGCTAGAGTCGGAGGCTATAATCCACCCCTCCACTTT. Protein: CSARVGGYNPPLHF.

The chain is built from TRBV7-2 and TRBJ2-5; 10 bases line up with TRBD1. Germline values: CDR1 SGHTA, CDR2 FQGNSA. The CDR3 is made up of 15 amino acids. The J segment lost 5 bases and the V segment lost 7 bases, leaving 10 bases of the junction unmatched. The CDR3 loop is CASTNRQGAVETQYF. For the CDR3, the DNA is TGTGCCAGCACCAATAGACAGGGGGCGGTGGAGACCCAGTACTTC.

In its sample, this clonotype was seen many times. The chain couples TRBV3-1 to TRBJ2-2; D is possibly TRBD2 (5 bases). Trimming left V 4 bases short and J 3 bases short, with 12 bases between. Looked up from germline, CDR1 is LGHDT and CDR2 is YNNKEL (reference sequence). The CDR3 length is 15 residues. Written as DNA, the CDR3 is TGTGCCAGCAGCCTAGGACTCGTCCACACCGGGGAGCTGTTTTTT. Protein sequence: CASSLGLVHTGELFF.

This clonotype was observed at least ten times. This chain uses TRBV7-9 with TRBJ1-1; D gene uncertain. In germline, CDR1 is SEHNR, CDR2 FQNEAQ (reference sequence). The CDR3 is 12 residues long. Trimming removed 2 bases from V and 8 bases from J, with 9 bases in between. CDR3 residues: CASSLTTREAFF. For the CDR3, the DNA is TGTGCCAGCAGCTTAACAACCAGGGAAGCTTTCTTT. Filled out from reference TRBV7-9 and TRBJ1-1, the complete variable domain reads DTGVSQNPRHKITKRGQNVTFRCDPISEHNRLYWYRQTLGQGPEFLTYFQNEAQLEKSRLLSDRFSAERPKGSFSTLEIQRTEQGDSAMYLCASSLTTREAFFGQGTRLTVV.

V and J are TRBV10-3 and TRBJ2-7; no firm D call. Trimming pared 10 bases from V and 6 bases from J, leaving 13 bases between. CDR1 ENHRY and CDR2 SYGVKD come from the germline V gene. The CDR3 extends over 11 amino acids. CDR3 sequence reads: CATRSDGEQYF. CDR3 DNA sequence: TGTGCCACCCGCTCGGACGGCGAGCAGTACTTC.

Many counts were recorded for this clonotype. The gene calls are TRBV7-9 and TRBJ2-1; D remains unclear. Germline V gene data show CDR1 as SEHNR and CDR2 as FQNEAQ (reference sequence). Trimming removed 1 base at V and 10 bases at J, with 14 bases between. This CDR3 has 14 amino acids. CDR3 loop: CASSLGNPRREQFF. As DNA, the CDR3 is TGTGCCAGCAGCTTAGGAAACCCTAGAAGAGAGCAGTTCTTC.

This clonotype was detected only a few times. This chain links TRBV10-1 with TRBJ1-1; the D is unclear. CDR3 size: 15 residues. The germline CDR1 and CDR2 sequences are WNHNN and SYGVQD (reference sequence). V shed 3 bases and J shed 6 bases, with 17 bases lying between them. CDR3 sequence: CASSDMTPVSAEAFF. In DNA, the CDR3 is TGCGCCAGCAGTGACATGACTCCCGTTAGTGCTGAAGCTTTCTTT.

This clonotype has just a few counts. The rearrangement joins TRBV11-2 to TRBJ2-7; 7 nucleotides match TRBD1. V gave up 4 bases and J gave up 5 bases; unmatched junction bases: 8. Germline V gives CDR1 SGHAT, CDR2 FQNNGV. CDR3 size: 14 residues. The CDR3 reads CASSSLIGGNEQYF. The DNA for the CDR3 is TGTGCCAGCAGCTCATTAATAGGGGGCAACGAGCAGTACTTC.

The rearrangement links TRBV6-1 to TRBJ2-2; D is ambiguous. V shed 6 bases and J shed 3 bases, with 11 bases lying between them. This CDR3 contains 14 residues. Germline CDR1 reads MNHNS; CDR2 reads SASEGT. The DNA of the CDR3 is TGTGCCAGCAGGACTGGACCGTACACCGGGGAGCTGTTTTTT. Translated: CASRTGPYTGELFF.

The rearrangement uses TRBV6-1 and TRBJ1-1; tentatively, D is TRBD1 (6 bases). CDR1 is MNHNS and CDR2 is SASEGT in the germline V gene. Trimming removed 4 bases at V and 0 bases at J, with 12 bases between. The length of the CDR3 is 15 residues. The CDR3 DNA sequence: TGTGCCAGCAGTGCCAGGGACATCATGAACACTGAAGCTTTCTTT. This codes for CASSARDIMNTEAFF.